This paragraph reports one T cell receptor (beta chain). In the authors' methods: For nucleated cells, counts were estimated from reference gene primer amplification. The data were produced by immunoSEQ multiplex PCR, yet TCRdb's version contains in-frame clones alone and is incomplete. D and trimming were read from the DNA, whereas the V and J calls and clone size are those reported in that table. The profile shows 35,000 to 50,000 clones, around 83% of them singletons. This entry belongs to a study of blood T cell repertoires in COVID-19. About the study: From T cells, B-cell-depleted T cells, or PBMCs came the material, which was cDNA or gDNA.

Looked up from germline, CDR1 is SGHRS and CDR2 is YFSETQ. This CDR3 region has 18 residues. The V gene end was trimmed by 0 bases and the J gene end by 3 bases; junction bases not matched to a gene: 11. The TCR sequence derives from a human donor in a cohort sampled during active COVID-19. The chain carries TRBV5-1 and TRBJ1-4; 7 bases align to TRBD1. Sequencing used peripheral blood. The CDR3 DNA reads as TGCGCCAGCAGCTTGGGGAACAGGGGTGGAGGTTCTAATGAAAAACTGTTTTTT. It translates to CASSLGNRGGGSNEKLFF.